The entry that follows covers one TCR beta chain sequence. This CDR3 is built from 13 residues. Deletions cut 10 bases from V and 0 bases from J, with 10 bases between. The authors prepared the TCRbeta library with unique molecular identifiers. Each CDR3 protein gets one entry after TCRdb re-called the PCR reads with MiXCR. The table lists about half a million distinct CDR3 sequences, 9.5% to 15% of them singletons. This sample was included in a study of T-cell reconstitution after alpha-beta-depleted transplantation in children. The sequences come from PBMCs from the stem cell graft donor, collected from the stem cell graft. This rearrangement joins TRBV12-3 or TRBV12-4 to TRBJ2-1, with D perhaps matching TRBD1 or TRBD2 (5 bases each). This clonotype originated in a human donor who donated a stem cell graft to a child with combined immunodeficiency. The CDR3: CATRGGSYNEQFF. CDR3 nucleotide sequence: TGTGCCACTCGTGGGGGCTCCTACAATGAGCAGTTCTTC.